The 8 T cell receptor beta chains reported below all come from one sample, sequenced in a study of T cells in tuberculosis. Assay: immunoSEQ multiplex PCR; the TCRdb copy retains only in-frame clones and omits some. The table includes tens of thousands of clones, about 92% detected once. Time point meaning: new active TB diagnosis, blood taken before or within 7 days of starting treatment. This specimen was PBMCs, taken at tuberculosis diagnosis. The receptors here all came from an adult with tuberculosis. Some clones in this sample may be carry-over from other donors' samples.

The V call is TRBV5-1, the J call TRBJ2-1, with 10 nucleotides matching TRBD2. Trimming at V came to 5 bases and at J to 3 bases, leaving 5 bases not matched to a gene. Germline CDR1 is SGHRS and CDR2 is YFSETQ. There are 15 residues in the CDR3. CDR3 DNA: TGCGCCAGCAGTCAACTAGCGGGAAACTACAATGAGCAGTTCTTC. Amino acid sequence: CASSQLAGNYNEQFF.

CDR3 residues: CASSLASGGYYYEQYF. The CDR3 bases are TGCGCCAGCAGCTTGGCCAGCGGGGGCTATTACTACGAGCAGTACTTC. The chain joins TRBV5-1 to TRBJ2-7; 8 bases match TRBD2. Per germline, CDR1 SGHRS and CDR2 YFSETQ. The length of the CDR3 is 16 residues. Germline trimming cut 0 bases from V and 3 bases from J; bases unmatched to any gene: 8.

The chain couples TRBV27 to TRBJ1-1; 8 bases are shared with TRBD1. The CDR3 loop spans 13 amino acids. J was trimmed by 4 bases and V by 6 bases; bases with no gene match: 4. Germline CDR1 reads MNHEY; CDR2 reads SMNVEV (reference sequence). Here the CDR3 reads CASRDGQGTEAFF. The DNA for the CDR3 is TGTGCCAGCAGAGACGGACAGGGCACTGAAGCTTTCTTT.

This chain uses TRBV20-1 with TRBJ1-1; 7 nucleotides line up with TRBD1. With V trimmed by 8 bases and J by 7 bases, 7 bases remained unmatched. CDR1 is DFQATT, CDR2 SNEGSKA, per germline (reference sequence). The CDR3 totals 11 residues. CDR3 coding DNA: TGCAGTACCCCCGGGACAGTTGAAGCTTTCTTT. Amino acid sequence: CSTPGTVEAFF.

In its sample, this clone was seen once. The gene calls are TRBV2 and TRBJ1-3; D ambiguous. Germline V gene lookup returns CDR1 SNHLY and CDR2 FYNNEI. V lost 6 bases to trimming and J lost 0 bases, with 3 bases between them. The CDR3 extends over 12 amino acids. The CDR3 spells CASRSSGNTIYF. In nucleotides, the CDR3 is TGTGCCAGCAGGAGCTCTGGAAACACCATATATTTT.

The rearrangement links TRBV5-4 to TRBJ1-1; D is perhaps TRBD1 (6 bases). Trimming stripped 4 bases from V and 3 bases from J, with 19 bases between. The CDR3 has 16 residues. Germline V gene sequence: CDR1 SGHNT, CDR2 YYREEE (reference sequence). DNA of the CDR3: TGTGCCAGCAGCGGGCTACCGCGGGGGCTGGACACTGAAGCTTTCTTT. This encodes CASSGLPRGLDTEAFF. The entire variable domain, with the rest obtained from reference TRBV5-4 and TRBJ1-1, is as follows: ETGVTQSPTHLIKTRGQQVTLRCSSQSGHNTVSWYQQALGQGPQFIFQYYREEENGRGNFPPRFSGLQFPNYSSELNVNALELDDSALYLCASSGLPRGLDTEAFFGQGTRLTVV.

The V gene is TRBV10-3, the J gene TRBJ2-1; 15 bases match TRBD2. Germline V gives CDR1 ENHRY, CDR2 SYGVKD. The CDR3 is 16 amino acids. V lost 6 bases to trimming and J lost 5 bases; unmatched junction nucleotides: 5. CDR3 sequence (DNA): TGTGCCATCAGCCAGGGACTAGCGGGGGGAAACAATGAGCAGTTCTTC. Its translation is CAISQGLAGGNNEQFF.

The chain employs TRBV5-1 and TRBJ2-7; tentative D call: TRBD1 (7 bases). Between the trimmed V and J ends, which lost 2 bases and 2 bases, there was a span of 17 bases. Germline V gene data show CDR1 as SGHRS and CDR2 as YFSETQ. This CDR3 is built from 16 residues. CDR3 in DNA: TGCGCCAGCAGCTTATGGCAGGGGGGCTCGACCTACGAGCAGTACTTC. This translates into CASSLWQGGSTYEQYF.